These 25 T cell receptor beta chains originate from one sample sequenced in a study of shared clonotypes between healthy human individuals. TCRdb's table, derived via immunoSEQ multiplex PCR, lists solely in-frame clones and lacks some. The data show about 2.3 million clones, with approximately 95% seen just once and about 0.39% held by the top ten. Input material: naive CD4+ T cells from PBMCs. Regarding subset: CD45RA+ positively selected. The receptors stem from a man between 18 and 35 years old in good health. Some clones in this sample may be carry-over from other donors' samples.

V is TRBV7-9 and J is TRBJ1-2, with D maybe TRBD1 (5 bases). The CDR3 consists of 14 residues. Germline V lookup: CDR1 SEHNR, CDR2 FQNEAQ (reference sequence). V lost 1 base to trimming and J lost 5 bases, with 11 bases between them. The CDR3, as DNA: TGTGCCAGCAGCTTAGGGGGGTCAGGTTATGGCTACACCTTC. The encoded protein is CASSLGGSGYGYTF.

The chain uses TRBV6-1 and TRBJ2-2; D is undetermined. Germline assignment: CDR1 MNHNS and CDR2 SASEGT. The V end lost 7 bases, the J end lost 5 bases, and 8 bases lay between the germline ends. This CDR3 has 12 residues. CDR3 in amino acids: CASIWQTGELFF. Written as DNA, the CDR3 is TGTGCCAGCATATGGCAGACCGGGGAGCTGTTTTTT.

J is TRBJ1-1 and V is TRBV4-1, with D unclear. V gave up 0 bases and J gave up 3 bases, with 5 bases separating them. Germline values: CDR1 MGHRA, CDR2 YSYEKL. The CDR3 is 13 amino acids. The CDR3 DNA is TGCGCCAGCAGCCAAGAACTCTACACTGAAGCTTTCTTT. Its translation: CASSQELYTEAFF.

This clone came up a few times. CDR3 region: CATSNLQGEAFF. The CDR3 region has the DNA TGTGCCACCAGCAACCTCCAGGGGGAGGCTTTCTTT. V gene TRBV15 combines with J gene TRBJ1-1; 7 bases are a match to TRBD1. Germline trimming cut 4 bases from V and 11 bases from J; bases unmatched to any gene: 7. Germline CDR1 LNHNV, CDR2 YYDKDF (reference sequence). CDR3 length: 12 residues.

The rearrangement uses TRBV5-1 and TRBJ2-2; 11 bases fit TRBD1. V shed 7 bases and J 6 bases; nucleotides not matched to a gene: 2. There are 13 residues in the CDR3. From germline, CDR1 is SGHRS and CDR2 YFSETQ. CDR3 in amino acids: CASGQGAAGELFF. CDR3 nucleotide sequence: TGCGCCAGCGGACAGGGGGCTGCCGGGGAGCTGTTTTTT.

This chain uses TRBV19 with TRBJ2-5, with 7 bases fitting TRBD1. The CDR3 has 15 amino acids. Per germline, CDR1 LNHDA and CDR2 SQIVND (reference sequence). V trimming: 5 bases; J trimming: 4 bases; junction bases outside the gene matches: 10. The CDR3 DNA sequence: TGTGCCAGTAGTCCTCGACAGGGTTCGCTAGAGACCCAGTACTTC. It encodes CASSPRQGSLETQYF.

CDR3 sequence reads: CASSLQIQGYETQYF. CDR3 sequence (DNA): TGCGCCAGCAGCCTCCAGATACAGGGTTATGAGACCCAGTACTTC. The chain carries TRBV4-3 and TRBJ2-5; a weak D match, TRBD1 (6 bases). The length of the CDR3 is 15 residues. V shed 4 bases and J shed 5 bases, with 17 bases lying between them. Germline CDR1 and CDR2: LGHNA and YSLEER.

Note on this clone: The sample contains more than one DNA sequence encoding this CDR3. The rearrangement uses TRBV27 and TRBJ2-6; D is perhaps TRBD1 or TRBD2 (5 bases each). Germline V gene sequence: CDR1 MNHEY, CDR2 SMNVEV (reference sequence). Trimming shortened V by 2 bases and J by 0 bases, and 5 bases separated the two germline ends. This CDR3 has 15 residues. CDR3 sequence (DNA): TGTGCCAGCAGTTTAGGGGGCTCTGGGGCCAACGTCCTGACTTTC. Protein sequence: CASSLGGSGANVLTF.

CDR3 nucleotides: TGTGCCAGCAGACTGACAGGGGAAGCCTACGAGCAGTACTTC. Its translation is CASRLTGEAYEQYF. The chain couples TRBV28 to TRBJ2-7, with 8 positions matching TRBD1. CDR3 size: 14 residues. Trimming at V came to 6 bases and at J to 2 bases, leaving 6 bases not matched to a gene. Germline-derived CDR1 and CDR2 are MDHEN and SYDVKM.

This sequence joins TRBV7-2 and TRBJ2-5; 11 nucleotides match TRBD2. CDR1 is SGHTA, CDR2 FQGNSA, per germline. This CDR3 has 18 residues. V lost 2 bases to trimming and J lost 1 base; unmatched junction nucleotides: 9. This CDR3 is CASSLRVAGGPSQETQYF. The CDR3, as DNA: TGTGCCAGCAGCTTAAGGGTAGCGGGAGGGCCCAGCCAAGAGACCCAGTACTTC.

With respect to this clone: The same CDR3 can be traced to other DNA sequences in this sample. The V gene is TRBV6-5, the J gene TRBJ2-7, with 11 positions matching TRBD1. CDR3 length equals 15 residues. J was trimmed by 7 bases and V by 0 bases; bases with no gene match: 5. The germline V gene encodes CDR1 MNHEY and CDR2 SVGAGI. The CDR3, as DNA: TGTGCCAGCAGTTACTCCGGGACAGGGGGGTATGAGCAGTACTTC. This translates into CASSYSGTGGYEQYF.

This sequence joins TRBV9 and TRBJ2-2; D may correspond to TRBD1 or TRBD2 (5 bases each). The CDR3 extends over 18 amino acids. Germline V gene lookup returns CDR1 SGDLS and CDR2 YYNGEE. Trimming pared 4 bases from V and 3 bases from J, leaving 22 bases between. In DNA, the CDR3 is TGTGCCAGCAGCCACCCCACCGGGACGGGCACTGACACCGGGGAGCTGTTTTTT. Its translation is CASSHPTGTGTDTGELFF.

The chain joins TRBV6-5 to TRBJ1-5; D gene unclear. The CDR3 runs 14 residues. V was cut by 4 bases and J by 7 bases, with 14 bases left in between. From germline, CDR1 is MNHEY and CDR2 SVGAGI. The CDR3 protein is CASSSRERGQPQHF. CDR3 in DNA: TGTGCCAGCAGTTCCCGGGAAAGAGGGCAGCCCCAGCATTTT.

The rearrangement links TRBV7-2 to TRBJ2-5; no clear D gene. Between the trimmed V and J ends, which lost 4 bases and 1 base, there was a span of 16 bases. The length of the CDR3 is 16 residues. Germline values: CDR1 SGHTA, CDR2 FQGNSA. The CDR3 DNA is TGTGCCAGCAGCTCCCCCCCTGGAGACCGCCAAGAGACCCAGTACTTC. This sequence encodes CASSSPPGDRQETQYF. The whole variable domain, filled in from reference TRBV7-2 and TRBJ2-5, reads GAGVSQSPSNKVTEKGKDVELRCDPISGHTALYWYRQSLGQGLEFLIYFQGNSAPDKSGLPSDRFSAERTGGSVSTLTIQRTQQEDSAVYLCASSSPPGDRQETQYFGPGTRLLVL.

This clone was seen a few times. The V and J genes are TRBV30 and TRBJ1-1, with a tentative D call TRBD1 (5 bases). The ends were cut back, 0 bases at V and 1 base at J, with 9 bases in the middle. CDR1 and CDR2 from the germline V gene are GTSNPN and SVGIG (reference sequence). The CDR3 extends over 14 amino acids. The CDR3: CAWSVYGQNTEAFF. CDR3 bases: TGTGCCTGGAGTGTCTACGGACAGAACACTGAAGCTTTCTTT.

Remarks on this clone: Different DNA sequences within this sample yield the same CDR3. This rearrangement joins TRBV6-4 to TRBJ2-2; D gene ambiguous. V gave up 0 bases and J gave up 4 bases, with 3 bases separating them. The germline CDR1 and CDR2 sequences are MRHNA and SNTAGT. CDR3 length: 13 residues. For the CDR3, the DNA is TGTGCCAGCAGTGACTCGGGCACCGGGGAGCTGTTTTTT. This codes for CASSDSGTGELFF.

J is TRBJ2-4 and V is TRBV5-4; TRBD1 agrees at 7 bases. The V and J ends lost 4 bases and 2 bases, in that order; junction bases with no gene match: 12. CDR1 and CDR2 (germline): SGHNT, YYREEE (reference sequence). This CDR3 comprises 17 residues. The CDR3 nucleotides read TGTGCCAGCAGCCGGGACAGCGATGGTAGGCCCAAAAACATTCAGTACTTC. Translating it yields CASSRDSDGRPKNIQYF.

In the case of this clone: Additional DNA sequences in this sample encode the identical CDR3. The chain employs TRBV11-2 and TRBJ2-2; 7 bases agree with TRBD1. The length of the CDR3 is 13 residues. V lost 4 bases and J lost 6; bases outside the gene matches: 2. Germline CDR1 is SGHAT and CDR2 is FQNNGV. This chain's CDR3 is CASSSGQSGELFF. CDR3 nucleotide sequence: TGTGCCAGCAGCTCGGGACAGTCCGGGGAGCTGTTTTTT.

This rearrangement joins TRBV7-8 to TRBJ2-5; 9 bases line up with TRBD1. Germline loops: CDR1 SGHVS, CDR2 FQNEAQ. The CDR3 covers 17 residues. The V and J ends lost 2 bases and 6 bases, in that order; junction bases with no gene match: 13. CDR3 DNA sequence: TGTGCCAGCAGCTTATTTCTAGACAGGGGGTCCGTAAAGACCCAGTACTTC. It yields the protein CASSLFLDRGSVKTQYF.

The V call is TRBV28, the J call TRBJ1-2, with 7 nucleotides matching TRBD1. This CDR3 region has 13 residues. V lost 5 bases, J lost 3 bases, and 3 bases stayed unmatched. The germline gives CDR1 MDHEN, CDR2 SYDVKM. The CDR3 coding sequence is TGTGCCAGCAGTCCAGACAGGGACTATGGCTACACCTTC. The encoded protein is CASSPDRDYGYTF.

The rearrangement joins TRBV29-1 to TRBJ2-1; 7 nucleotides align to TRBD1. The V and J ends lost 2 bases and 3 bases, in that order; junction bases with no gene match: 13. The CDR3 length is 17 residues. The V gene's germline CDR1 is SQVTM and CDR2 ANQGSEA. The CDR3: CSVELTRRQGRYNEQFF. CDR3 nucleotide sequence: TGCAGCGTTGAACTAACGAGACGACAGGGTCGCTACAATGAGCAGTTCTTC.

V and J are TRBV5-1 and TRBJ2-2; weak D call: TRBD1 (6 bases). In germline, CDR1 is SGHRS, CDR2 YFSETQ. Trimming cost V 0 bases and J 1 base, with 13 bases left between them. This CDR3 region has 17 residues. In DNA form, the CDR3 reads TGCGCCAGCAGCTTGGATCCGGGACACTGGAACACCGGGGAGCTGTTTTTT. It is translated as CASSLDPGHWNTGELFF.

Note on this clone: The sample has other DNA sequences that encode this CDR3 too. The CDR3 nucleotides are TGTGCCAGCAGCTTAGATGGCGGCACAGATACGCAGTATTTT. Encoded protein: CASSLDGGTDTQYF. The rearrangement uses TRBV11-3 and TRBJ2-3; D uncertain. Germline CDR1 SGHNT, CDR2 YENEEA. Trimming removed 0 bases from V and 1 base from J, with 5 bases in between. This CDR3 contains 14 residues.

The V and J genes are TRBV6-1 and TRBJ1-1; D is uncertain. Germline-derived CDR1 and CDR2 are MNHNS and SASEGT. Trimming took 6 bases from V and 0 from J, leaving 8 bases between them. The CDR3 is 13 amino acids. DNA for the CDR3: TGTGCCAGCAGCCCGGCTTTGAACACTGAAGCTTTCTTT. Protein product: CASSPALNTEAFF.

A remark on this clone: Other DNA sequences in the same sample also yield this CDR3. The chain links TRBV6-5 to TRBJ1-5; maybe TRBD1 (6 bases). V gave up 2 bases and J gave up 5 bases, with 7 bases separating them. This CDR3 is built from 13 residues. Looked up from germline, CDR1 is MNHEY and CDR2 is SVGAGI. This chain's CDR3 is CASSYDRYQPQHF. The CDR3 DNA reads TGTGCCAGCAGTTACGACAGGTATCAGCCCCAGCATTTT.